This is a list of T cell receptor beta chains from one sample in a study of T cell repertoires in cytomegalovirus infection. MiXCR, run by TCRdb on the reads, gives a single entry per CDR3 protein. The table lists 480,000 or so distinct CDR3 sequences, about 11% of them singletons. Source material: PBMCs. Receptors originate from a human donor in good health (CMV status not recorded). Some clones in this sample may be carry-over from other donors' samples. CDR3s include the opening cysteine and the closing phenylalanine or tryptophan. D genes are given only for firm matches. Clone size is shown for a subset of rows, as once, few, many or a class of expanded clone.

j_gene	d_gene	v_gene	abundance	CDR3aa	CDR3nt
TRBJ2-3	TRBD2	TRBV10-3	many	CAISGTGTIGADTQYF	TGTGCCATCAGCGGGACCGGGACTATTGGGGCAGATACGCAGTATTTT
TRBJ2-2	NA	TRBV24-1	many	CATSPRAGRATGELFF	TGTGCCACCAGTCCTAGGGCCGGCAGGGCCACCGGGGAGCTGTTTTTT
TRBJ2-3	TRBD2	TRBV10-3	NA	CATDVGGGSTDTQYF	TGTGCCACCGACGTGGGGGGAGGGAGCACAGATACGCAGTATTTT
TRBJ1-3	NA	TRBV10-2	NA	CASSPSGGGSGNTIYF	TGCGCCAGCAGCCCCTCTGGGGGGGGATCTGGAAACACCATATATTTT
TRBJ1-1	NA	TRBV30	many	CAWRKGAVNTEAFF	TGTGCCTGGAGAAAAGGGGCGGTGAACACTGAAGCTTTCTTT
TRBJ2-1	TRBD2	TRBV19	many	CASSIFSAGRREQFF	TGTGCCAGTAGTATTTTTTCAGCGGGACGGCGTGAGCAGTTCTTC
TRBJ2-5	NA	TRBV7-9	few	CASSLASLEETQYF	TGTGCCAGCAGCTTGGCTAGCTTGGAAGAGACCCAGTACTTC
TRBJ2-7	NA	TRBV5-1	few	CASSLEQGQDEQYF	TGCGCCAGCAGCTTGGAACAGGGCCAGGACGAGCAGTACTTC
TRBJ2-6	TRBD1	TRBV15	many	CATSRGQGYFGANVLTF	TGTGCCACCAGCAGGGGACAGGGGTACTTTGGGGCCAACGTCCTGACTTTC
TRBJ2-7	NA	TRBV29-1	few	CSAIGPELVQYF	TGCAGCGCCATAGGACCGGAACTAGTGCAGTACTTC
TRBJ2-7	TRBD2	TRBV20-1	NA	CSAGGTSGSRRGSYEQYF	TGCAGTGCTGGTGGGACTAGCGGGAGTCGCCGGGGTTCATACGAGCAGTACTTC
TRBJ1-2	NA	TRBV3-1	NA	CASSQARVGGYTF	TGTGCCAGCAGCCAAGCCCGAGTCGGAGGTTACACCTTC
TRBJ1-1	NA	TRBV29-1	few	CSVLGWPEAFF	TGCAGCGTTCTGGGGTGGCCTGAAGCTTTCTTT
TRBJ1-1	NA	TRBV11-2	many	CASSLERGRMKTEAFF	TGTGCCAGCAGCTTAGAGCGGGGGAGGATGAAGACTGAAGCTTTCTTT
TRBJ2-1	NA	TRBV29-1	few	CSVGRYNEQFF	TGCAGCGTTGGAAGATACAATGAGCAGTTCTTC
TRBJ1-1	NA	TRBV12-3/TRBV12-4	many	CASSLGQSNMNTEAFF	TGTGCCAGCAGTTTAGGACAGTCGAACATGAACACTGAAGCTTTCTTT
TRBJ1-3	NA	TRBV12-3/TRBV12-4	many	CASTRFSGNTIYF	TGTGCCAGCACAAGGTTTTCTGGAAACACCATATATTTT
TRBJ2-7	TRBD1	TRBV14	many	CASSGHRGFNYEQYF	TGTGCCAGCAGCGGACACAGGGGGTTCAACTACGAGCAGTACTTC
TRBJ2-1	NA	TRBV5-1	NA	CASSLARRGGIYNEQFF	TGCGCCAGCAGCTTGGCCCGCAGGGGCGGGATTTACAATGAGCAGTTCTTC
TRBJ2-1	TRBD1	TRBV7-9	many	CASSPPPDYRGSGRPSRNEQFF	TGTGCCAGCAGCCCCCCCCCCGATTACAGGGGTTCTGGCCGCCCCAGCCGCAATGAGCAGTTCTTC
TRBJ2-3	NA	TRBV5-1	NA	CASSLAVGDWGADTQYF	TGCGCCAGCAGCTTGGCCGTCGGGGACTGGGGAGCAGATACGCAGTATTTT
TRBJ1-1	NA	TRBV20-1	NA	CSAKRSRGNTEAFF	TGCAGTGCTAAACGGTCCCGGGGTAACACTGAAGCTTTCTTT
TRBJ2-3	TRBD1	TRBV18	NA	CASSQRQGDTQYF	TGTGCCAGCTCTCAACGACAGGGGGATACGCAGTATTTT
TRBJ2-1	NA	TRBV12-3/TRBV12-4	many	CASTLTGRLNEQFF	TGTGCCAGCACATTAACAGGGAGGCTTAATGAGCAGTTCTTC
TRBJ1-6	TRBD1	TRBV19	many	CASSPWDSGTSPLHF	TGTGCCAGTAGTCCTTGGGACAGTGGAACTTCACCCCTCCACTTT
TRBJ1-2	NA	TRBV20-1	NA	CSARDSSFYGYTF	TGCAGTGCTAGAGATTCCAGCTTTTATGGCTACACCTTC
TRBJ1-1	NA	TRBV20-1	many	CSAPARRARTEAFF	TGCAGTGCTCCGGCCCGGAGGGCTCGGACTGAAGCTTTCTTT
TRBJ1-4	NA	TRBV18	NA	CASSPVDSPGEKLFF	TGTGCCAGCTCACCCGTGGACAGCCCAGGAGAAAAACTGTTTTTT
TRBJ1-1	NA	TRBV27	NA	CAVGVANTEAFF	TGTGCCGTGGGGGTGGCGAACACTGAAGCTTTCTTT
TRBJ1-2	NA	TRBV7-2	many	CASSLGVSLSYGYTF	TGTGCCAGCAGCTTGGGTGTATCGCTATCCTATGGCTACACCTTC
TRBJ1-5	NA	TRBV19	few	CAKDVLNPQHF	TGTGCCAAGGACGTCTTAAATCCCCAGCATTTT
TRBJ1-6	NA	TRBV19	NA	CASSIARPSSYNSPLHF	TGTGCCAGTAGTATCGCTCGGCCGAGCTCCTATAATTCACCCCTCCACTTT
TRBJ1-3	NA	TRBV25-1	few	CASSDPGQGFSGNTIYF	TGTGCCAGCAGTGATCCGGGGCAGGGGTTCTCTGGAAACACCATATATTTT
TRBJ1-1	NA	TRBV5-1	many	CASSLDGSTSSEAFF	TGCGCCAGCAGCTTGGACGGATCGACGTCTTCTGAAGCTTTCTTT
TRBJ1-2	NA	TRBV10-3	NA	CAISDGAGAGYTF	TGTGCCATCAGTGATGGGGCAGGGGCTGGCTACACCTTC
TRBJ1-5	NA	TRBV29-1	few	CSVLTGNQPQHF	TGCAGCGTTTTAACTGGCAATCAGCCCCAGCATTTT
TRBJ2-7	NA	TRBV6-6	many	CASRHGTAYEQYF	TGTGCCAGCAGGCATGGGACGGCATACGAGCAGTACTTC
TRBJ1-4	NA	TRBV10-2	many	CASSLRDGEKLFF	TGCGCCAGCAGCCTCCGGGACGGAGAAAAACTGTTTTTT
TRBJ1-2	NA	TRBV5-1	many	CASSLAGGLELEDGYTF	TGCGCCAGCAGCTTGGCCGGGGGGTTAGAGCTAGAGGATGGCTACACCTTC
TRBJ1-2	NA	TRBV7-9	few	CASTADRSTGYTF	TGTGCCAGCACCGCGGACAGATCTACTGGCTACACCTTC
TRBJ1-1	NA	TRBV12-3/TRBV12-4	many	CASSQSDTEAFF	TGTGCCAGCAGCCAATCCGACACTGAAGCTTTCTTT
TRBJ2-1	NA	TRBV7-9	many	CASSRGLTLSSYNEQFF	TGTGCCAGCAGCCGGGGACTGACCTTAAGCTCCTACAATGAGCAGTTCTTC
TRBJ2-2	TRBD1	TRBV11-2	many	CASSVTGGPLTGELFF	TGTGCCAGCAGCGTCACAGGGGGCCCTCTCACCGGGGAGCTGTTTTTT
TRBJ1-2	NA	TRBV20-1	many	CSARDQLKGRF	TGCAGTGCTAGAGATCAACTCAAGGGCCGCTTC
TRBJ2-3	TRBD2	TRBV7-3	many	CASSGLAGGSTTDTQYF	TGTGCCAGCAGCGGTCTAGCGGGGGGGAGTACCACAGATACGCAGTATTTT
TRBJ1-5	TRBD1	TRBV28	few	CASEDRGLPNQPQHF	TGTGCCAGTGAGGACAGGGGGCTTCCCAATCAGCCCCAGCATTTT
TRBJ1-2	NA	TRBV3-1	few	CASSVTYNYGYTF	TGTGCCAGCAGCGTCACTTACAACTATGGCTACACCTTC
TRBJ2-7	NA	TRBV28	many	CASKASSSAWALYEQYF	TGTGCCAGCAAGGCCAGCAGTTCCGCCTGGGCGCTCTACGAGCAGTACTTC
TRBJ1-1	TRBD1	TRBV25-1	NA	CASSDPRGGLYTEAFF	TGTGCCAGCAGTGATCCCCGAGGGGGCCTCTACACTGAAGCTTTCTTT
TRBJ1-6	NA	TRBV7-9	NA	CASSLLSGSNSPLHF	TGTGCCAGCAGCTTACTCAGCGGGTCGAATTCACCCCTCCACTTT
TRBJ2-4	NA	TRBV6-2/TRBV6-3	many	CASKDPKNIQYF	TGTGCCAGCAAGGATCCCAAAAACATTCAGTACTTC
TRBJ1-2	NA	TRBV12-3/TRBV12-4	many	CASSPGVYGYTF	TGTGCCAGCAGTCCGGGCGTTTATGGCTACACCTTC
TRBJ2-7	TRBD2	TRBV28	many	CASSLIAGLSSYEQYF	TGTGCCAGCAGTTTAATAGCGGGCCTGAGCTCCTACGAGCAGTACTTC
TRBJ1-2	TRBD1	TRBV7-9	many	CASSTQTGPGYTF	TGTGCCAGCAGCACCCAGACAGGGCCTGGCTACACCTTC
TRBJ2-2	NA	TRBV3-1	few	CASSQARTGELFF	TGTGCCAGCAGCCAAGCAAGGACCGGGGAGCTGTTTTTT
TRBJ2-7	NA	TRBV19	few	CASSIVGQREYF	TGTGCCAGTAGTATTGTCGGTCAGCGGGAGTACTTC
TRBJ2-5	TRBD2	TRBV5-1	many	CASSFLAGLQETQYF	TGCGCCAGCAGCTTTTTAGCGGGATTACAAGAGACCCAGTACTTC
TRBJ2-3	NA	TRBV4-2	NA	CASSQEEGGTDTQYF	TGTGCCAGCAGCCAAGAAGAAGGAGGGACAGATACGCAGTATTTT
TRBJ2-3	NA	TRBV5-4	many	CASSPTDTDTQYF	TGTGCCAGCAGCCCGACCGACACAGATACGCAGTATTTT
TRBJ2-1	TRBD1	TRBV7-9	many	CASSLPEDRVYYNEQFF	TGTGCCAGCAGCTTACCCGAGGACAGGGTTTACTACAATGAGCAGTTCTTC